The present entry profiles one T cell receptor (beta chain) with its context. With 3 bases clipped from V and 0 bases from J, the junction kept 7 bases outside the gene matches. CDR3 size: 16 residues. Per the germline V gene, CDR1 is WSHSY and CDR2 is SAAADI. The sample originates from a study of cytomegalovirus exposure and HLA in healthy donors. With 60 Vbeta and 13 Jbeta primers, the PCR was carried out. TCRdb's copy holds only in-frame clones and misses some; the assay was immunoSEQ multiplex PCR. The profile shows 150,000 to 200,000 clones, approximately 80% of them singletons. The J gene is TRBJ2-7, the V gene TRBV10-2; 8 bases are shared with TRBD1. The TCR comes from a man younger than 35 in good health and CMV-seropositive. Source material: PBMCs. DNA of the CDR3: TGCGCCAGCAGTGATCCCGGGACAGGTGCCTCCTACGAGCAGTACTTC. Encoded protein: CASSDPGTGASYEQYF.